A single sample gave rise to the 2 T cell receptor beta chains below, sequenced in a study of T cell responses to AZD1222 COVID-19 vaccine. Only in-frame clones appear in the TCRdb table, and some are missing; sequencing was by immunoSEQ multiplex PCR. The profile shows some 150,000 clones, 93% of them singletons. The starting material was peripheral blood, obtained on day 0 of AZD1222 vaccination. All receptors come from an adult in good health.

This chain connects TRBV7-9 to TRBJ2-3; either TRBD1 or TRBD2 may supply D (6 bases each). Between the trimmed V and J ends, which lost 2 bases and 0 bases, there was a span of 9 bases. Germline lookup yields CDR1 SEHNR and CDR2 FQNEAQ (reference sequence). The length of the CDR3 is 15 residues. As DNA, the CDR3 is TGTGCCAGCAGCTTAATGGGGGGCAGCACAGATACGCAGTATTTT. Protein sequence: CASSLMGGSTDTQYF.

This chain links TRBV4-1 with TRBJ1-5; D not certain. Trimming pared 3 bases from V and 1 base from J, leaving 16 bases between. Germline values: CDR1 MGHRA, CDR2 YSYEKL. This CDR3 is built from 17 residues. Here the CDR3 reads CASSQSRLTGSNQPQHF. CDR3 DNA: TGCGCCAGCAGCCAGAGCCGGTTGACGGGGAGCAATCAGCCCCAGCATTTT.